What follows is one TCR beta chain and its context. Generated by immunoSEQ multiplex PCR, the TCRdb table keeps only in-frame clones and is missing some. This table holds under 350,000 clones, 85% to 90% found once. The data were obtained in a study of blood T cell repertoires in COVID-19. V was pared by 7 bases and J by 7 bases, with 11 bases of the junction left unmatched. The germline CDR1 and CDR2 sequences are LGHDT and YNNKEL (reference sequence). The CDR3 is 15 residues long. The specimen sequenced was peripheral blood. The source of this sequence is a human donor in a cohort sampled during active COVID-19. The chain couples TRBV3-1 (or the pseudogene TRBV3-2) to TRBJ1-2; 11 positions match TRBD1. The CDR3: CASTNWDRGSGGYTF. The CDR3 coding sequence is TGTGCCAGCACCAACTGGGACAGGGGGTCTGGTGGCTACACCTTC.